This is a list of T cell receptor beta chains from one sample in a study of T cell responses to AZD1222 COVID-19 vaccine. Some clones are missing from TCRdb's copy, which holds only in-frame ones; the method was immunoSEQ multiplex PCR. The sample has approximately 150,000 clones; approximately 89% are singletons. The input for sequencing was peripheral blood, taken on day 0 of MenACWY control vaccination. These receptors all stem from an adult in good health. CDR3s include the opening cysteine and the closing phenylalanine or tryptophan. The D gene is left open where the match is weak. The size of a clone is reported for some rows only, either as once, few or many, or as a class for expanded clones.

TRBV6-5	TRBJ1-6	-	-	CASRTGRLNSPLHF	TGTGCCAGCCGGACGGGACGGTTGAATTCACCCCTCCACTTT
TRBV12-3/TRBV12-4	TRBJ2-3	-	TRBD1	CASIPQGTDTQYF	TGTGCCAGCATTCCACAGGGGACAGATACGCAGTATTTT
TRBV10-3	TRBJ2-3	-	TRBD1	CAISEDRVADTQYF	TGTGCCATCAGTGAGGACAGGGTCGCAGATACGCAGTATTTT
TRBV4-3	TRBJ2-7	-	TRBD1	CASALGTVTGEQYF	TGCGCCAGCGCTCTTGGGACAGTGACAGGCGAGCAGTACTTC
TRBV2	TRBJ1-5	-	-	CASSEALPGNQPQHF	TGTGCCAGCAGTGAAGCGCTTCCAGGCAATCAGCCCCAGCATTTT
TRBV21-1	TRBJ1-6	once	-	CASSGPGTENSPLHF	TGTGCCAGCAGCGGACCCGGGACCGAAAATTCACCCCTCCACTTT
TRBV5-1	TRBJ2-1	-	TRBD2	CASSTPPGTSGPNEQFF	TGCGCCAGCAGCACCCCCCCCGGGACTAGCGGGCCTAATGAGCAGTTCTTC
TRBV5-1	TRBJ1-2	once	-	CASSLGQALNYGYTF	TGCGCCAGCAGCTTGGGACAGGCTTTAAACTATGGCTACACCTTC
TRBV9	TRBJ2-3	-	-	CASSDGYSTDTQYF	TGTGCCAGCAGCGATGGGTATAGCACAGATACGCAGTATTTT
TRBV25-1	TRBJ1-6	-	TRBD1	CASSSEGTGNSPLHF	TGTGCCAGCAGTTCCGAAGGGACAGGGAATTCACCCCTCCACTTT
TRBV3-1/TRBV3-2	TRBJ1-2	-	-	CASSQVAGLGYTF	TGTGCCAGCAGCCAAGTTGCAGGCCTCGGCTACACCTTC
TRBV5-6	TRBJ2-2	-	-	CASSLLQGNTGELFF	TGTGCCAGCAGCTTGCTACAGGGGAACACCGGGGAGCTGTTTTTT
TRBV7-8	TRBJ1-5	few	-	CASSPRTGTGPQHF	TGTGCCAGCAGCCCAAGGACGGGGACCGGGCCCCAGCATTTT
TRBV7-2	TRBJ1-5	-	-	CASSLVLGSDQPQHF	TGTGCCAGCAGCTTAGTACTCGGATCCGATCAGCCCCAGCATTTT
TRBV29-1	TRBJ2-5	-	-	CSVGPMGAPSQETQYF	TGCAGCGTTGGGCCTATGGGGGCGCCCTCACAAGAGACCCAGTACTTC
TRBV24-1	TRBJ2-3	-	-	CATSDLTGPRAQYF	TGTGCCACCAGTGATCTCACGGGCCCGCGGGCGCAGTATTTT
TRBV24-1	TRBJ2-3	-	-	CATSDFKGWTDTQYF	TGTGCCACCAGTGATTTTAAGGGTTGGACAGATACGCAGTATTTT
TRBV19	TRBJ1-1	-	-	CASSILGRHGVNTEAFF	TGTGCCAGTAGTATCCTCGGTCGTCACGGGGTGAACACTGAAGCTTTCTTT
TRBV7-9	TRBJ2-2	-	-	CASSFPQGLVNTGELFF	TGTGCCAGCAGCTTTCCTCAGGGTTTGGTTAACACCGGGGAGCTGTTTTTT
TRBV14	TRBJ2-2	-	TRBD1	CASSQVEDREPGELFF	TGTGCCAGCAGCCAAGTTGAGGACAGGGAACCCGGGGAGCTGTTTTTT
TRBV5-1	TRBJ2-3	-	TRBD1	CASSPGQETTDTQYF	TGCGCCAGCAGCCCGGGACAGGAAACTACAGATACGCAGTATTTT
TRBV6-5	TRBJ2-7	-	-	CASSLGSSYEQYF	TGTGCCAGCAGTTTAGGAAGCTCCTACGAGCAGTACTTC
TRBV7-3	TRBJ2-1	few	TRBD2	CASSFQGLAGDRGEQFF	TGTGCCAGCAGCTTTCAGGGTCTAGCGGGAGACCGCGGTGAGCAGTTCTTC
TRBV4-3	TRBJ2-7	-	TRBD2	CASSLGLAGGRRDEQYF	TGCGCCAGCAGCCTCGGACTAGCGGGGGGTCGTCGGGACGAGCAGTACTTC
TRBV18	TRBJ1-5	-	-	CASSPDSSNQPQHF	TGTGCCAGCTCACCTGACAGTAGCAATCAGCCCCAGCATTTT
TRBV27	TRBJ1-2	-	-	CASSLFWGASYGYTF	TGTGCCAGCAGTTTATTTTGGGGGGCTAGCTATGGCTACACCTTC
TRBV24-1	TRBJ2-1	once	-	CATSDLREQFF	TGTGCCACCAGTGATTTGCGTGAGCAGTTCTTC
TRBV6-4	TRBJ2-1	-	-	CASSDLGNEQFF	TGTGCCAGCAGTGACCTAGGGAATGAGCAGTTCTTC
TRBV28	TRBJ1-1	-	-	CASRQGWKNTEAFF	TGTGCCAGCAGACAGGGTTGGAAGAACACTGAAGCTTTCTTT
TRBV7-2	TRBJ2-7	-	TRBD2	CASSLAAGGPEEQYF	TGTGCCAGCAGCTTAGCTGCGGGAGGGCCAGAGGAGCAGTACTTC
TRBV7-3	TRBJ2-3	-	TRBD2	CASSLMASGRGADTQYF	TGTGCCAGCAGCTTAATGGCTAGCGGGAGAGGAGCAGATACGCAGTATTTT
TRBV4-1	TRBJ2-1	-	TRBD2	CASSQPLRAGGPGEQFF	TGCGCCAGCAGCCAACCCCTCCGGGCGGGAGGGCCGGGTGAGCAGTTCTTC
TRBV3-1/TRBV3-2	TRBJ1-2	-	TRBD1	CASSGLSGGGYTF	TGTGCCAGCAGCGGTCTATCAGGGGGCGGCTACACCTTC
TRBV18	TRBJ1-6	-	TRBD1	CASSWDRDSPLHF	TGTGCCAGCTCCTGGGACAGGGACTCACCCCTCCACTTT
TRBV19	TRBJ1-5	-	-	CASSLSWGYQPQHF	TGTGCCAGTAGCCTCTCCTGGGGATATCAGCCCCAGCATTTT
TRBV4-3	TRBJ2-3	-	-	CASSPQQGIETTDTQYF	TGCGCCAGCAGCCCGCAGCAGGGGATAGAGACCACAGATACGCAGTATTTT
TRBV3-1/TRBV3-2	TRBJ1-1	-	-	CASSLREVNTEAFF	TGTGCCAGCAGCCTACGAGAAGTGAACACTGAAGCTTTCTTT
TRBV15	TRBJ2-4	-	TRBD1	CATSRVGTGQNIQYF	TGTGCCACCAGCAGAGTGGGGACAGGCCAGAACATTCAGTACTTC
TRBV2	TRBJ2-2	-	TRBD2	CASRGTSGTGELFF	TGTGCCAGCAGGGGGACTAGCGGTACCGGGGAGCTGTTTTTT
TRBV11-2	TRBJ2-6	-	-	CASSLRRTYSGANVLTF	TGTGCCAGCAGCTTAAGGCGGACCTACTCTGGGGCCAACGTCCTGACTTTC
TRBV6-2/TRBV6-3	TRBJ1-5	-	-	CASSYPQGSDQPQHF	TGTGCCAGCAGTTACCCCCAGGGTTCGGATCAGCCCCAGCATTTT
TRBV18	TRBJ2-1	-	TRBD2	CASSPGSSGSNEQFF	TGTGCCAGCTCACCAGGCTCTAGCGGGAGCAATGAGCAGTTCTTC
TRBV4-2	TRBJ2-7	-	TRBD2	CASSQDISGGYEQYF	TGTGCCAGCAGCCAAGATATTAGCGGGGGATACGAGCAGTACTTC
TRBV18	TRBJ1-2	-	-	CASSPVTARNGYTF	TGTGCCAGCTCACCCGTGACAGCGAGGAATGGCTACACCTTC
TRBV14	TRBJ1-2	once	-	CASSFNGRDLYGYTF	TGTGCCAGCAGCTTTAACGGGCGAGACCTCTATGGCTACACCTTC
TRBV19	TRBJ1-1	-	TRBD1	CASNLPPGTGNTEAFF	TGTGCCAGTAACCTCCCGCCCGGGACAGGGAACACTGAAGCTTTCTTT
TRBV29-1	TRBJ1-1	-	-	CSADGMNTEAFF	TGCAGCGCCGACGGAATGAACACTGAAGCTTTCTTT
TRBV30	TRBJ1-2	-	-	CAWSMTPGVYGYTF	TGTGCCTGGAGTATGACACCGGGGGTCTATGGCTACACCTTC
TRBV12-5	TRBJ2-1	few	-	CASGFGQTGQDEQFF	TGTGCTAGTGGTTTTGGGCAAACGGGTCAAGATGAGCAGTTCTTC
TRBV7-2	TRBJ1-2	-	-	CASSSQTGSYGYTF	TGTGCCAGCAGCAGCCAGACAGGCTCCTATGGCTACACCTTC
TRBV5-1	TRBJ2-2	-	-	CASSLLRNTGELFF	TGCGCCAGCAGCTTGTTGCGGAACACCGGGGAGCTGTTTTTT
TRBV6-5	TRBJ1-1	-	TRBD1	CASTRGGTGGTEAFF	TGTGCCAGCACCCGAGGGGGTACAGGGGGCACTGAAGCTTTCTTT
TRBV5-4	TRBJ2-5	few	TRBD1	CASSLQGEETQYF	TGTGCCAGCAGCTTGCAGGGGGAGGAGACCCAGTACTTC
TRBV5-1	TRBJ2-1	-	TRBD2	CASSVAGNYNEQFF	TGCGCCAGCAGCGTAGCGGGCAACTACAATGAGCAGTTCTTC
TRBV2	TRBJ1-5	-	-	CASSEGGGLQPQHF	TGTGCCAGCAGTGAGGGGGGCGGATTACAACCCCAGCATTTT
TRBV5-4	TRBJ1-2	once	-	CASSLAGGSLYGYTF	TGTGCCAGCAGCTTGGCCGGTGGCAGCTTGTATGGCTACACCTTC
TRBV19	TRBJ1-2	-	TRBD1	CASSIRDRKNYGYTF	TGTGCCAGTAGTATCCGGGACAGGAAAAACTATGGCTACACCTTC